These T cell receptor beta chains were read from a single sample in a study of blood T cell repertoires in COVID-19. Sequenced by immunoSEQ multiplex PCR; TCRdb stores in-frame clones only, minus some. Among fewer than 40,000 clones listed, roughly 90% were seen once. The sequencing sample was made of peripheral blood. All receptors come from a man in his sixties or seventies with active COVID-19. CDR3s include the opening cysteine and the closing phenylalanine or tryptophan. Each record gives: clone size, V gene, D gene, J gene, CDR3 DNA, CDR3 protein. D genes are given only for firm matches. Clone size, where shown, is once, few, many, or a class for clones that have expanded.

clone size: .; V gene: TRBV5-6; D gene: .; J gene: TRBJ2-7; CDR3 DNA: TGTGCCAGCAGCTTGGAGCCCACCTCCTCCTACGAGCAGTACTTC; CDR3 protein: CASSLEPTSSYEQYF
clone size: .; V gene: TRBV25-1; D gene: .; J gene: TRBJ1-2; CDR3 DNA: TGTGCCAGCAGCGTCGGTAACTATGGCTACACCTTC; CDR3 protein: CASSVGNYGYTF
clone size: .; V gene: TRBV7-2; D gene: TRBD2; J gene: TRBJ2-5; CDR3 DNA: TGTGCCAGCAGCCAAGGGACTAGCGGGAGAGCGGGCCAAGAGACCCAGTACTTC; CDR3 protein: CASSQGTSGRAGQETQYF
clone size: .; V gene: TRBV4-2; D gene: TRBD1; J gene: TRBJ2-7; CDR3 DNA: TGTGCCAGCAGCCTCCTGGGACAGGGTGTCTACGAGCAGTACTTC; CDR3 protein: CASSLLGQGVYEQYF
clone size: once; V gene: TRBV5-5; D gene: .; J gene: TRBJ1-1; CDR3 DNA: TGTGCCAGCACCCCTGGGAGGTTAACGAACACTGAAGCTTTCTTT; CDR3 protein: CASTPGRLTNTEAFF
clone size: .; V gene: TRBV28; D gene: TRBD2; J gene: TRBJ2-5; CDR3 DNA: TGTGCCAGCAGTTTACCCCCGGGGGGGAGAGAGACCCAGTACTTC; CDR3 protein: CASSLPPGGRETQYF
clone size: .; V gene: TRBV7-9; D gene: .; J gene: TRBJ1-3; CDR3 DNA: TGTGCCAGCAGCGGGACGGGGGGCGAGGGAAACACCATATATTTT; CDR3 protein: CASSGTGGEGNTIYF
clone size: .; V gene: TRBV3-1/TRBV3-2; D gene: .; J gene: TRBJ1-2; CDR3 DNA: TGTGCCAGCGCCCACCGGGTCTATGGCTACACCTTC; CDR3 protein: CASAHRVYGYTF
clone size: .; V gene: TRBV5-4; D gene: TRBD2; J gene: TRBJ2-4; CDR3 DNA: TGTGCCAGCAGCTCTCTAGCGGGAGGGCCGGGAAACATTCAGTACTTC; CDR3 protein: CASSSLAGGPGNIQYF
clone size: .; V gene: TRBV7-9; D gene: .; J gene: TRBJ1-4; CDR3 DNA: TGTGCCAGCAGCCCTAACAGGGCACAAGAAAAACTGTTTTTT; CDR3 protein: CASSPNRAQEKLFF
clone size: .; V gene: TRBV19; D gene: TRBD1; J gene: TRBJ1-3; CDR3 DNA: TGTGCCAGTAGACACAGGGGAGGATCTGGAAACACCATATATTTT; CDR3 protein: CASRHRGGSGNTIYF
clone size: once; V gene: TRBV7-2; D gene: .; J gene: TRBJ2-4; CDR3 DNA: TGTGCCAGCAGCCCCGGACCGACGGGGAAAAACATTCAGTACTTC; CDR3 protein: CASSPGPTGKNIQYF
clone size: .; V gene: TRBV11-2; D gene: .; J gene: TRBJ2-2; CDR3 DNA: TGTGCCAGCACCCGATGGCCCGGGGAGCTGTTTTTT; CDR3 protein: CASTRWPGELFF
clone size: .; V gene: TRBV29-1; D gene: TRBD2; J gene: TRBJ2-1; CDR3 DNA: TGCAGCGTTGGGACTAGCAACTACAATGAGCAGTTCTTC; CDR3 protein: CSVGTSNYNEQFF
clone size: .; V gene: TRBV19; D gene: .; J gene: TRBJ2-4; CDR3 DNA: TGTGCCAGTAGTATTCCCTCACAGGGTGACATTCAGTACTTC; CDR3 protein: CASSIPSQGDIQYF
clone size: .; V gene: TRBV11-3; D gene: TRBD2; J gene: TRBJ2-3; CDR3 DNA: TGTGCCAGCAGCCTGAGGACTAGCGGCCCCCCGTATACGCAGTATTTT; CDR3 protein: CASSLRTSGPPYTQYF
clone size: .; V gene: TRBV2; D gene: TRBD2; J gene: TRBJ2-2; CDR3 DNA: TGTGCCAGCACGGCAGCGGGAAAAACCGGGGAGCTGTTTTTT; CDR3 protein: CASTAAGKTGELFF
clone size: .; V gene: TRBV11-3; D gene: .; J gene: TRBJ2-1; CDR3 DNA: TGTGCCAGCAGCCGTGCTTCTAGCTCCTACAATGAGCAGTTCTTC; CDR3 protein: CASSRASSSYNEQFF
clone size: .; V gene: TRBV9; D gene: .; J gene: TRBJ1-2; CDR3 DNA: TGTGCCAGCAGCGTAGTAGGAGCGGGGTACGTTCTCTATGGCTACACCTTC; CDR3 protein: CASSVVGAGYVLYGYTF
clone size: few; V gene: TRBV7-8; D gene: .; J gene: TRBJ2-1; CDR3 DNA: TGTGCCAGCAGCTTACCGGGATACTACAATGAGCAGTTCTTC; CDR3 protein: CASSLPGYYNEQFF
clone size: .; V gene: TRBV24-1; D gene: .; J gene: TRBJ2-1; CDR3 DNA: TGTGCCACCAGTGATTTGTCGGGAGCCTCCTACAATGAGCAGTTCTTC; CDR3 protein: CATSDLSGASYNEQFF
clone size: .; V gene: TRBV18; D gene: .; J gene: TRBJ1-1; CDR3 DNA: TGTGCCAGCTCATTTGACAGAAAGAACACTGAAGCTTTCTTT; CDR3 protein: CASSFDRKNTEAFF
clone size: .; V gene: TRBV7-8; D gene: TRBD2; J gene: TRBJ2-2; CDR3 DNA: TGTGCCAGCAGCTCCCCAACTAGCGGGGGGGCCTACGGGGAGCTGTTTTTT; CDR3 protein: CASSSPTSGGAYGELFF
clone size: .; V gene: TRBV18; D gene: TRBD2; J gene: TRBJ2-5; CDR3 DNA: TGTGCCAGCTCACCACCGACAGCGGGGGGGTTAAAGACCCAGTACTTC; CDR3 protein: CASSPPTAGGLKTQYF
clone size: .; V gene: TRBV7-2; D gene: TRBD1; J gene: TRBJ2-4; CDR3 DNA: TGTGCCAGCAGCTTAAATGGACAGGGGGCTCTTGCCAAAAACATTCAGTACTTC; CDR3 protein: CASSLNGQGALAKNIQYF
clone size: .; V gene: TRBV4-3; D gene: .; J gene: TRBJ1-4; CDR3 DNA: TGCGCCAGCAGCCACCTTTCAGAGGGTGATGAAAAACTGTTTTTT; CDR3 protein: CASSHLSEGDEKLFF
clone size: .; V gene: TRBV7-8; D gene: TRBD1; J gene: TRBJ1-4; CDR3 DNA: TGTGCCAGCAGCCCCCGGACAGGGGTTAACAGGGAAAAACTGTTTTTT; CDR3 protein: CASSPRTGVNREKLFF
clone size: few; V gene: TRBV7-6; D gene: .; J gene: TRBJ1-5; CDR3 DNA: TGTGCCAGCAGCCCGGGGGGTTGGGGCAATCAGCCCCAGCATTTT; CDR3 protein: CASSPGGWGNQPQHF
clone size: once; V gene: TRBV18; D gene: .; J gene: TRBJ1-3; CDR3 DNA: TGTGCCAGCTCCTACGGCGGCTCTGGAAACACCATATATTTT; CDR3 protein: CASSYGGSGNTIYF
clone size: .; V gene: TRBV28; D gene: TRBD1; J gene: TRBJ1-5; CDR3 DNA: TGTGCCAGCAGTTATTCGACAGGGGGAAACGGTCAGCCCCAGCATTTT; CDR3 protein: CASSYSTGGNGQPQHF
clone size: .; V gene: TRBV4-1; D gene: TRBD1; J gene: TRBJ1-1; CDR3 DNA: TGCGCCAGCAGCCAAGCAGGGACAGGAAACACTGAAGCTTTCTTT; CDR3 protein: CASSQAGTGNTEAFF
clone size: .; V gene: TRBV28; D gene: .; J gene: TRBJ2-5; CDR3 DNA: TGTGCCAGCGGCCGAGGGGGGGATAAGACCCAGTACTTC; CDR3 protein: CASGRGGDKTQYF
clone size: .; V gene: TRBV4-3; D gene: .; J gene: TRBJ1-1; CDR3 DNA: TGCGCCAGCAGCCAAGAGTGGGTCCGGGACACTGAAGCTTTCTTT; CDR3 protein: CASSQEWVRDTEAFF
clone size: .; V gene: TRBV7-2; D gene: TRBD2; J gene: TRBJ2-1; CDR3 DNA: TGTGCCAGCAGCTCGGGACTAGCGATCCCAGAGCAGTTCTTC; CDR3 protein: CASSSGLAIPEQFF
clone size: .; V gene: TRBV5-4; D gene: TRBD1; J gene: TRBJ1-3; CDR3 DNA: TGTGCCAGCAGCTTGGAGGACAGGGAGGCGAACACCATATATTTT; CDR3 protein: CASSLEDREANTIYF
clone size: .; V gene: TRBV10-3; D gene: TRBD2; J gene: TRBJ2-4; CDR3 DNA: TGTGCCATCAGAGGACTAGACGAAAACATTCAGTACTTC; CDR3 protein: CAIRGLDENIQYF
clone size: .; V gene: TRBV4-3; D gene: TRBD1; J gene: TRBJ2-7; CDR3 DNA: TGCGCCAGCAGCCAAGATCTGGCCAGGGGGCACTACGAGCAGTACTTC; CDR3 protein: CASSQDLARGHYEQYF
clone size: .; V gene: TRBV29-1; D gene: .; J gene: TRBJ1-1; CDR3 DNA: TGCAGCGTTTACGTGGGGGCAGGATGGGAAGCTTTCTTT; CDR3 protein: CSVYVGAGWEAFF
clone size: .; V gene: TRBV2; D gene: .; J gene: TRBJ1-1; CDR3 DNA: TGTGCCAGCAGTAAGACAGCGCTGAACACTGAAGCTTTCTTT; CDR3 protein: CASSKTALNTEAFF
clone size: .; V gene: TRBV2; D gene: TRBD1; J gene: TRBJ1-2; CDR3 DNA: TGTGCCAGCAGTGGGACAGGGTTTAACTATGGCTACACCTTC; CDR3 protein: CASSGTGFNYGYTF